The 32 T cell receptor beta chains below were found in one sample sequenced in a study of T cells in Graves' hyperthyroidism and ophthalmopathy. RNA transcripts served as the template for amplifying TCR beta CDR3 regions. HTBI primers were the set used in a first-round RT-PCR of the TCR CDR3. In TCRdb, the multiplex PCR reads were re-called with MiXCR into one record per CDR3 protein. The sample lists hundreds of thousands of distinct CDR3 sequences; approximately 15% were seen once. Sample: blood. All receptors derive from a man between 18 and 29 years old with Graves' ophthalmopathy.

This clonotype was seen many times. The chain carries TRBV12-3 or TRBV12-4 and TRBJ1-2; a possible D gene is TRBD1 (5 bases). The CDR3 is 12 residues long. Trimming took 7 bases from V and 4 from J, leaving 10 bases between them. The CDR3 reads CASTGTGYGYTF. In nucleotides, the CDR3 is TGTGCCAGCACAGGGACGGGCTATGGCTACACCTTC.

V usage is TRBV4-1 and J usage is TRBJ2-1; the D gene is possibly TRBD1 (6 bases). Trimming pared 0 bases from V and 6 bases from J, leaving 12 bases between. The CDR3 is 15 residues long. Germline values: CDR1 MGHRA, CDR2 YSYEKL. The CDR3 protein is CASSQDLVGGNEQFF. The CDR3 nucleotides are TGCGCCAGCAGCCAAGATCTGGTAGGGGGCAATGAGCAGTTCTTC.

The V and J genes are TRBV15 and TRBJ2-1; D is possibly TRBD1 (6 bases). This CDR3 has 13 residues. Trimming removed 5 bases at V and 6 bases at J, with 11 bases between. Looked up from germline, CDR1 is LNHNV and CDR2 is YYDKDF (reference sequence). CDR3 bases: TGTGCCACCAGCGGACAGAGTAGCAATGAGCAGTTCTTC. It codes for CATSGQSSNEQFF.

This clonotype was seen repeatedly, ten times or more. V usage is TRBV27 and J usage is TRBJ2-5; D might be TRBD2 (6 bases). Germline lookup yields CDR1 MNHEY and CDR2 SMNVEV (reference sequence). The ends were cut back, 6 bases at V and 3 bases at J, with 11 bases in the middle. The length of the CDR3 is 13 residues. As DNA, the CDR3 is TGTGCCAGCAGCCGGCGGGGAGAAGAGACCCAGTACTTC. This encodes CASSRRGEETQYF.

The count of this clonotype is one. This chain joins TRBV7-9 and TRBJ2-7; 9 nucleotides agree with TRBD2. The V segment lost 0 bases and the J segment 2 bases; nucleotides outside the gene matches: 5. Germline V gene data show CDR1 as SEHNR and CDR2 as FQNEAQ (reference sequence). CDR3 length: 16 amino acids. The CDR3 loop reads CASSLATSGSTYEQYF. For the CDR3, the DNA is TGTGCCAGCAGCTTAGCGACTAGCGGCTCTACCTACGAGCAGTACTTC.

This clonotype was observed at least ten times. The rearrangement uses TRBV6-1 and TRBJ2-1; D remains unclear. The CDR3 runs to 14 residues. Trimming pared 1 base from V and 4 bases from J, leaving 8 bases between. Germline CDR1 and CDR2: MNHNS and SASEGT. The CDR3 loop is CASSEVYGYNEQFF. The CDR3 region has the DNA TGTGCCAGCAGTGAAGTCTACGGATACAATGAGCAGTTCTTC.

This clonotype was observed a few times. The CDR3, as DNA: TGCAGCGTTGCCTCCTTATGGGTTGAGCAGTTCTTC. Its translation: CSVASLWVEQFF. The chain joins TRBV29-1 to TRBJ2-1; D gene ambiguous. Germline CDR1 SQVTM, CDR2 ANQGSEA. This CDR3 has 12 amino acids. V gave up 4 bases and J gave up 9 bases, with 13 bases separating them.

There are many counts of this clonotype. This rearrangement joins TRBV7-9 to TRBJ2-7; D tentatively reads TRBD1 or TRBD2 (5 bases each). Germline V CDR1 and CDR2: SEHNR, FQNEAQ (reference sequence). V was shortened by 2 bases and J by 0 bases, with 17 bases between the two germline ends. The CDR3 is 17 residues long. The CDR3 loop is CASSLLGGRGFSYEQYF. The DNA for the CDR3 is TGTGCCAGCAGCTTACTTGGGGGTAGAGGTTTCTCCTACGAGCAGTACTTC.

The chain carries TRBV6-5 and TRBJ1-6, with D uncertain. CDR1 MNHEY and CDR2 SVGAGI come from the germline V gene. This CDR3 spans 15 amino acids. V lost 3 bases to trimming and J lost 0 bases, with 6 bases between them. CDR3 in amino acids: CASSYANSYNSPLHF. CDR3 nucleotide sequence: TGTGCCAGCAGTTATGCGAACTCCTATAATTCACCCCTCCACTTT.

The sample holds many counts of this clonotype. The chain joins TRBV5-1 to TRBJ2-1; maybe TRBD2 (6 bases). V was trimmed by 3 bases and J by 7 bases, leaving 20 bases between them. This CDR3 is 16 amino acids long. Germline CDR1 and CDR2: SGHRS and YFSETQ. The CDR3 here is CASSSLTAGWGNEQFF. The CDR3 DNA reads TGCGCCAGCAGCTCCCTTACAGCGGGTTGGGGTAATGAGCAGTTCTTC.

The sample holds many counts of this clonotype. The chain's CDR3 is CASSYSMSGSYEQYF. CDR3 nucleotide sequence: TGTGCCAGCAGTTACTCGATGTCAGGGTCGTACGAGCAGTACTTC. This chain joins TRBV6-5 and TRBJ2-7; weak D call: TRBD1 (5 bases). This CDR3 is 15 amino acids long. Deletions cut 0 bases from V and 4 bases from J, with 13 bases between. Germline CDR1 reads MNHEY; CDR2 reads SVGAGI.

This clonotype was seen repeatedly, ten times or more. This chain uses TRBV28 with TRBJ2-7; D is tentatively TRBD1 or TRBD2 (5 bases each). This CDR3 region has 14 residues. Germline CDR1 is MDHEN and CDR2 is SYDVKM. Deletions cut 1 base from V and 2 bases from J, with 9 bases between. As DNA, the CDR3 is TGTGCCAGCAGTTTATCGGGGCCGACCTACGAGCAGTACTTC. Translation: CASSLSGPTYEQYF.

The CDR3 region is CSVEEGIDTQYF. The CDR3 nucleotides are TGCAGCGTTGAAGAAGGTATAGATACGCAGTATTTT. The V gene is TRBV29-1, the J gene TRBJ2-3; no firm D call. Per germline, CDR1 SQVTM and CDR2 ANQGSEA. The V end was cut by 0 bases, the J end by 5 bases, with 6 bases between. The CDR3 covers 12 residues.

V usage is TRBV30 and J usage is TRBJ1-5; TRBD1 aligns across 7 bases. The germline CDR1 and CDR2 sequences are GTSNPN and SVGIG (reference sequence). The CDR3 sequence is 14 residues long. With 2 bases clipped from V and 2 bases from J, the junction kept 3 bases outside the gene matches. CDR3 region: CAWSITGGNQPQHF. CDR3 coding DNA: TGTGCCTGGAGTATCACAGGGGGCAATCAGCCCCAGCATTTT.

There are many counts of this clonotype. The CDR3 loop is CASSLTSGQGADTQYF. CDR3 nucleotide sequence: TGTGCCAGCAGCTTAACGAGTGGGCAGGGGGCAGATACGCAGTATTTT. This chain connects TRBV7-3 to TRBJ2-3; 7 bases line up with TRBD1. J lost 4 bases, V lost 0 bases, and 7 bases had no gene match. The germline V gene has CDR1 SGHTA and CDR2 FQGTGA. The CDR3 consists of 16 residues.

This clonotype appeared a few times. This chain links TRBV6-1 with TRBJ2-2; a weak D match, TRBD2 (6 bases). The germline V gene has CDR1 MNHNS and CDR2 SASEGT. The CDR3 consists of 14 residues. Trimming left V 7 bases short and J 3 bases short, with 12 bases between. Here the CDR3 reads CASKNKRDTGELFF. DNA of the CDR3: TGTGCCAGCAAGAACAAGCGGGACACCGGGGAGCTGTTTTTT.

The rearrangement joins TRBV6-1 to TRBJ2-1; a possible D gene is TRBD1 (5 bases). Per germline, CDR1 MNHNS and CDR2 SASEGT. The CDR3 loop spans 15 amino acids. Between the trimmed V and J ends, which lost 6 bases and 2 bases, there was a span of 14 bases. CDR3 sequence reads: CASSVAGSTYNEQFF. CDR3 nucleotide sequence: TGTGCCAGCAGCGTTGCAGGGTCTACCTACAATGAGCAGTTCTTC.

This clonotype was seen repeatedly, ten times or more. The J gene is TRBJ1-5, the V gene TRBV6-1; D call uncertain. The V end lost 3 bases, the J end lost 4 bases, and 10 bases lay between the germline ends. The germline gives CDR1 MNHNS, CDR2 SASEGT. The CDR3 length is 14 residues. The CDR3: CASSDGEENQPQHF. For the CDR3, the DNA is TGTGCCAGCAGTGATGGGGAGGAGAATCAGCCCCAGCATTTT.

This clonotype occurred a few times. The chain uses TRBV10-1 and TRBJ2-3, with D possibly TRBD1 on 7 matching bases. Germline V CDR1 and CDR2: WNHNN, SYGVQD (reference sequence). V lost 3 bases and J 4 bases, leaving 11 bases between the germline ends. The CDR3 length is 14 residues. The CDR3 loop reads CASSDRGVADTQYF. CDR3 sequence (DNA): TGCGCCAGCAGTGACAGGGGGGTTGCAGATACGCAGTATTTT.

Many counts were recorded for this clonotype. The genes are TRBV7-8 and TRBJ1-2, with D possibly TRBD1 on 5 matching bases. From germline, CDR1 is SGHVS and CDR2 FQNEAQ. This CDR3 has 13 amino acids. V was cut by 10 bases and J by 0 bases, with 12 bases left in between. For the CDR3, the DNA is TGTGCCACCGCCCGGACAACTAACTATGGCTACACCTTC. Its protein is CATARTTNYGYTF.

The chain links TRBV3-1 to TRBJ2-4; D possibly corresponds to TRBD2 (5 bases). With 4 bases removed from V and 0 bases from J, the gap between germline ends came to 25 bases. The CDR3 consists of 20 residues. CDR1 and CDR2 from the germline V gene are LGHDT and YNNKEL (reference sequence). The CDR3 DNA sequence: TGTGCCAGCAGCCCAATCGGGGTTCGGGGTGAGCTTCGAGCCAAAAACATTCAGTACTTC. Translated, it gives CASSPIGVRGELRAKNIQYF.

This clonotype was picked up a small number of times. The genes are TRBV6-1 and TRBJ1-2; D is perhaps TRBD1 (6 bases). V was trimmed by 1 base and J by 0 bases, leaving 15 bases between them. The CDR3 length is 17 residues. CDR1 and CDR2 from the germline V gene are MNHNS and SASEGT. CDR3 bases: TGTGCCAGCAGTGAAGTGGTGTCAGGGGTGTCTAACTATGGCTACACCTTC. It translates to CASSEVVSGVSNYGYTF.

This clonotype was found a few times. The chain recombines TRBV5-1 with TRBJ2-3, with 14 bases matching TRBD2. In germline, CDR1 is SGHRS, CDR2 YFSETQ. The CDR3 has 15 residues. V gave up 7 bases and J gave up 4 bases; unmatched junction bases: 5. CDR3 loop: CASRGLAGEADTQYF. The CDR3 DNA follows: TGCGCCAGCCGGGGACTAGCGGGGGAGGCAGATACGCAGTATTTT.

Ten or more counts support this clonotype. The chain is built from TRBV11-2 and TRBJ1-4; a weak D match, TRBD1 (5 bases). CDR1 and CDR2 from the germline V gene are SGHAT and FQNNGV. V lost 3 bases, J lost 4 bases, and 15 bases lay in between. The length of the CDR3 is 16 residues. The CDR3 sequence is CASSFPVGTVNEKLFF. The CDR3 DNA reads TGTGCCAGCAGCTTCCCTGTCGGGACGGTTAATGAAAAACTGTTTTTT.

There are many counts of this clonotype. V gene TRBV11-3 combines with J gene TRBJ2-1; D remains unclear. With 5 bases removed from V and 2 bases from J, the gap between germline ends came to 13 bases. Germline-derived CDR1 and CDR2 are SGHNT and YENEEA. The CDR3 runs to 15 residues. CDR3 nucleotides: TGTGCCAGCAGCCGCTACACGAAAACCTACAATGAGCAGTTCTTC. This encodes CASSRYTKTYNEQFF.

This clonotype has a count of ten or more. The chain couples TRBV18 to TRBJ1-3, with D tentatively TRBD1 (5 bases). The CDR3 contains 15 residues. The V and J ends lost 6 bases and 0 bases respectively, with 12 bases between them. Germline V gene sequence: CDR1 KGHSH, CDR2 LQKENI. CDR3 amino acids: CASSPREDSGNTIYF. The CDR3 DNA follows: TGTGCCAGCTCCCCCAGGGAGGACTCTGGAAACACCATATATTTT.

This clonotype was counted many times. The CDR3 region is CAFRGSSKDTQYF. CDR3 DNA sequence: TGTGCCTTCCGGGGTAGTTCCAAGGATACGCAGTATTTT. This chain joins TRBV30 and TRBJ2-3; possible D gene TRBD2, 5 bases. The germline gives CDR1 GTSNPN, CDR2 SVGIG (reference sequence). The CDR3 is 13 amino acids. V was shortened by 7 bases and J by 6 bases, with 17 bases between the two germline ends.

In its sample, this clonotype was seen many times. This sequence joins TRBV15 and TRBJ2-3; TRBD2 matches 13 bases. Germline values: CDR1 LNHNV, CDR2 YYDKDF (reference sequence). The CDR3 contains 18 residues. V was clipped by 2 bases and J by 3 bases; unmatched bases: 8. CDR3 in DNA: TGTGCCACCAGCAGACGTGCGGGACTAGCGGGAATGACAGATACGCAGTATTTT. This sequence encodes CATSRRAGLAGMTDTQYF.

Many counts were recorded for this clonotype. V and J are TRBV24-1 and TRBJ2-5; D is unresolved. Germline CDR1 reads KGHDR; CDR2 reads SFDVKD. Deletions cut 4 bases from V and 2 bases from J, with 16 bases between. The length of the CDR3 is 16 residues. The CDR3: CATSDPDLARQETQYF. CDR3 sequence (DNA): TGTGCCACCAGTGACCCCGACCTGGCGAGACAAGAGACCCAGTACTTC.

The chain uses TRBV4-2 and TRBJ1-5; 9 positions match TRBD1. The CDR3 extends over 14 amino acids. Germline assignment: CDR1 LGHNA and CDR2 YNFKEQ. Trimming cost V 8 bases and J 4 bases; bases outside gene matches: 6. The CDR3 loop reads CASQPGQGNQPQHF. In nucleotides, the CDR3 is TGTGCCAGCCAACCAGGACAGGGGAATCAGCCCCAGCATTTT.

This clonotype came up many times. The chain carries TRBV19 and TRBJ1-2; D unresolved. The CDR3 has 15 residues. CDR1 and CDR2 (germline): LNHDA, SQIVND (reference sequence). Trimming took off 7 bases at V and 4 bases at J, with 19 bases between the two ends. CDR3 protein: CASIQDSQKAYGYTF. The DNA for the CDR3 is TGTGCCAGTATTCAGGATTCCCAAAAAGCCTATGGCTACACCTTC.

This clonotype was seen many times. The chain joins TRBV5-1 to TRBJ1-1; perhaps TRBD1 as D (6 bases). V was shortened by 4 bases and J by 10 bases, with 32 bases between the two germline ends. This CDR3 has 18 residues. Germline CDR1 reads SGHRS; CDR2 reads YFSETQ. In DNA, the CDR3 is TGCGCCAGCAGCCCCGGCTTGGGGGCTTCCCCAGGGGCGGTCCGAGCTTTCTTT. It is translated as CASSPGLGASPGAVRAFF.